What follows are 4 T cell receptor beta chains derived from one specimen sequenced in a study of cytomegalovirus exposure and HLA in healthy donors. The PCR was carried out with 60 Vbeta primers and 13 Jbeta primers. Profiling relied on immunoSEQ multiplex PCR, and the TCRdb table lists in-frame clones only, not all of them. The data contain about 150,000 clones, approximately 80% of them singletons. Sequenced: PBMCs. Receptor source: a man under 40 in good health and CMV-seropositive.

The V and J genes are TRBV5-4 and TRBJ1-1; tentative D call: TRBD1 (5 bases). Germline V gene data show CDR1 as SGHNT and CDR2 as YYREEE (reference sequence). The CDR3 contains 15 residues. Trimming pared 4 bases from V and 6 bases from J, leaving 19 bases between. CDR3 coding DNA: TGTGCCAGCAGCCAAACCAGGGAATCAGGAGCTGAAGCTTTCTTT. Protein: CASSQTRESGAEAFF.

The chain recombines TRBV11-3 with TRBJ2-1; TRBD2 matches at 8 bases. This CDR3 has 14 amino acids. Germline V gene lookup returns CDR1 SGHNT and CDR2 YENEEA. Trimming at V came to 5 bases and at J to 6 bases, leaving 6 bases not matched to a gene. The CDR3 loop is CASSRSGRANEQFF. CDR3 DNA sequence: TGTGCCAGCAGCCGCAGCGGGAGAGCCAATGAGCAGTTCTTC.

The rearrangement uses TRBV5-6 and TRBJ2-1; 7 positions match TRBD2. CDR3 size: 15 residues. CDR1 is SGHDT and CDR2 is YYEEEE in the germline V gene. Germline trimming cut 4 bases from V and 5 bases from J; bases unmatched to any gene: 9. CDR3 amino acids: CASSRPGLLNNEQFF. The CDR3 DNA sequence: TGTGCCAGCAGCCGGCCGGGACTACTAAACAATGAGCAGTTCTTC.

The chain combines TRBV4-2 with TRBJ2-7; 10 nucleotides agree with TRBD2. The V gene end was trimmed by 0 bases and the J gene end by 0 bases; junction bases not matched to a gene: 2. CDR3 size: 16 residues. CDR1 is LGHNA, CDR2 YNFKEQ, per germline. The DNA for the CDR3 is TGTGCCAGCAGCCAAGATTTAGCGGGAGGCTCCTACGAGCAGTACTTC. It codes for CASSQDLAGGSYEQYF.